This T cell receptor (beta chain) was captured in a study of T cell responses to AZD1222 COVID-19 vaccine. Looking at the study overall: Both about-4-week and about-12-week second-dose recipients were combined.

For this clone: What it recognizes is unknown.

The study, taken as a whole, reports: Just a handful of people given AZD1222 tested seropositive at baseline. Of spike-specific TCRs, nearly half reportedly target regions left unmutated in variants. Clonal diversity may have been underestimated, and the donors were mostly white British, with more females than males.

Clones were sequenced by immunoSEQ multiplex PCR, and TCRdb holds only the in-frame ones, with some missing. The sample contains some 140,000 clones, around 93% of which appear only once. The CDR3 runs 18 residues. The V end lost 0 bases, the J end lost 1 base, and 18 bases lay between the germline ends. The V gene's germline CDR1 is SGHTA and CDR2 FQGNSA. This specimen consisted of peripheral blood, obtained on day 0 of AZD1222 vaccination. The J gene is TRBJ1-2, the V gene TRBV7-2, with D possibly being TRBD1 (5 bases). The source of this sequence is an adult in good health. In DNA form, the CDR3 reads TGTGCCAGCAGCTTAGCGCTGGGCAGGGTGAGGGATAACTATGGCTACACCTTC. This gives the protein CASSLALGRVRDNYGYTF.